The rows below give T cell receptor beta chains drawn from one sample of a study of T-cell reconstitution after alpha-beta-depleted transplantation in children. TCRdb used MiXCR to reprocess the PCR reads, holding one entry per CDR3 protein. The sample records about 400,000 distinct CDR3 sequences, around 21% being singletons. Material: PBMCs from the stem cell graft donor, obtained from the stem cell graft. Source of these receptors: a human donor who donated a stem cell graft to a child with acute myeloid leukemia. CDR3s include the opening cysteine and the closing phenylalanine or tryptophan. Each record gives: clone size, V gene, D gene, J gene, CDR3 DNA, CDR3 protein. A D gene is named only where the DNA matches it firmly. Clone size is not always given. Where it is, it says once, few, many or a class for expanded clones.

few,TRBV24-1,TRBD2,TRBJ2-3,TGTGCCACCAGTGAGGTAGCGGGAGTTGGAGATACGCAGTATTTT,CATSEVAGVGDTQYF
.,TRBV28,.,TRBJ2-7,TGTGCCAGCAGTTCACCCGGTCGGCACGAGCAGTACTTC,CASSSPGRHEQYF
few,TRBV12-3/TRBV12-4,TRBD1,TRBJ2-2,TGTGCCAGCAGTTTAGTTACAGGGGGAAACACCGGGGAGCTGTTTTTT,CASSLVTGGNTGELFF
.,TRBV5-1,.,TRBJ1-4,TGCGCCAGCAGCCATCAGGGGCGTCAAGCAACTAATGAAAAACTGTTTTTT,CASSHQGRQATNEKLFF
few,TRBV12-3/TRBV12-4,.,TRBJ1-5,TGTGCCAGCAGTTTTTCGGCAGATAGCAATCAGCCCCAGCATTTT,CASSFSADSNQPQHF
.,TRBV28,.,TRBJ1-5,TGTGCCAGCAGTTTGAGGGACGCCTTGATCCAGCATTTT,CASSLRDALIQHF
.,TRBV6-1,.,TRBJ1-1,TGTGCCAGCAGTGGTCGACAGCTGAACACTGAAGCTTTCTTT,CASSGRQLNTEAFF
.,TRBV10-2,TRBD1,TRBJ2-7,TGCGCCAGCAGTGAGCGGACAGGGGGCTACGAGCAGTACTTC,CASSERTGGYEQYF
.,TRBV7-9,.,TRBJ2-5,TGTGCCAGCCTAGATACCGGGGGAAAAGAGACCCAGTACTTC,CASLDTGGKETQYF
few,TRBV15,TRBD1,TRBJ2-5,TGTGCCACCAGCAGTCACGGACAGGTCAAAGAGACCCAGTACTTC,CATSSHGQVKETQYF
many,TRBV20-1,TRBD2,TRBJ2-5,TGCAGTGCTGTCCCGGGACTAGCGGAAGAGACCCAGTACTTC,CSAVPGLAEETQYF
.,TRBV28,.,TRBJ1-1,TGTGCCAGCAGTTCCTGGAACACTGAAGCTTTCTTT,CASSSWNTEAFF
many,TRBV20-1,.,TRBJ2-3,TGCAGTGCTAGAAAGGGTCCGCTCACAGATACGCAGTATTTT,CSARKGPLTDTQYF
once,TRBV7-3,.,TRBJ1-1,TGTGCCAGCAGCCTTGCTGGGCCGGTTGAAGCTTTCTTT,CASSLAGPVEAFF
.,TRBV7-2,.,TRBJ2-7,TGTGCCAGCAGTTACCAGAACTACGAGCAGTACTTC,CASSYQNYEQYF
.,TRBV28,.,TRBJ1-2,TGTGCCAGCAGTCCCTTTGGGGGAGGTGGCTACACCTTC,CASSPFGGGGYTF
.,TRBV20-1,TRBD1,TRBJ2-3,TGCAGTGCTAGACCTGACCGGGACAGGGGGCGAGATACGCAGTATTTT,CSARPDRDRGRDTQYF
few,TRBV15,TRBD2,TRBJ2-3,TGTGCCACCGGACTAGCGGGAGTTACAGATACGCAGTATTTT,CATGLAGVTDTQYF
.,TRBV13,TRBD2,TRBJ2-1,TGTGCCAGCAGCACTAGCGCCTTGCGGTACAATGAGCAGTTCTTC,CASSTSALRYNEQFF
.,TRBV5-1,.,TRBJ2-2,TGCGCCAGCAGCTTGGGTAGCGCCGACACCGGGGAGCTGTTTTTT,CASSLGSADTGELFF
.,TRBV15,.,TRBJ2-1,TGTGCCACCAGCAGAAAAAGGGGGGCAAGCTCCTACAATGAGCAGTTCTTC,CATSRKRGASSYNEQFF
.,TRBV9,TRBD2,TRBJ2-4,TGTGCCAGCAGCGTAGGACTAGCGGCCAAAAACATTCAGTACTTC,CASSVGLAAKNIQYF
many,TRBV29-1,TRBD2,TRBJ2-1,TGCAGCGTCCGGACGACTAGCGGGAGAGTTGAGCAGTTCTTC,CSVRTTSGRVEQFF
few,TRBV2,.,TRBJ2-2,TGTGCCAGCAGGTCTAGCTTCGGGGAGCTGTTTTTT,CASRSSFGELFF
.,TRBV12-3/TRBV12-4,.,TRBJ1-1,TGTGCCAGCAGTTTCCAGGCAGGGGACACTGAAGCTTTCTTT,CASSFQAGDTEAFF
few,TRBV7-9,.,TRBJ2-7,TGTGCCAGCAGCTTAACAGGGCTACCCTACGAGCAGTACTTC,CASSLTGLPYEQYF
many,TRBV12-3/TRBV12-4,TRBD1,TRBJ1-1,TGTGCCACCCAGGGGGAGGGGAACACTGAAGCTTTCTTT,CATQGEGNTEAFF
.,TRBV24-1,.,TRBJ1-2,TGTGCCACCAGTGATACGACACGATATGGCTACACCTTC,CATSDTTRYGYTF
.,TRBV12-3/TRBV12-4,TRBD2,TRBJ2-5,TGTGCCAGCAGAAAAGGACTAGCGGGAGGAGAGACCCAGTACTTC,CASRKGLAGGETQYF
few,TRBV20-1,.,TRBJ2-3,TGCAGTGCCGCGGAAGAGGCAGATACGCAGTATTTT,CSAAEEADTQYF
few,TRBV12-3/TRBV12-4,.,TRBJ1-2,TGTGCCAGCAGTTTAGTCCCACAGGGAGGCTACACCTTC,CASSLVPQGGYTF
many,TRBV20-1,.,TRBJ1-1,TGCAGTGCTAGTTCCGGGGTGAACACTGAAGCTTTCTTT,CSASSGVNTEAFF
.,TRBV24-1,TRBD2,TRBJ2-7,TGTGCCACCAGTGATTTGAGAGCGGGAGAATACGAGCAGTACTTC,CATSDLRAGEYEQYF
.,TRBV5-5,TRBD1,TRBJ2-1,TGTGCCAGCAGCTATACCCAAGACAGGGATGAGCAGTTCTTC,CASSYTQDRDEQFF
.,TRBV7-9,.,TRBJ2-5,TGTGCCAGCAGCTTAGGTCTCGGGACAAATCAAGAGACCCAGTACTTC,CASSLGLGTNQETQYF
.,TRBV5-6,TRBD2,TRBJ2-7,TGTGCCAGCAGCCCGCGACTAGCGGGACCCTACGAGCAGTACTTC,CASSPRLAGPYEQYF
.,TRBV4-2,.,TRBJ2-3,TGTGCCAGCAGCCCCGGGACCAACACAGTTGGTACGCAGTATTTT,CASSPGTNTVGTQYF
few,TRBV29-1,TRBD1,TRBJ2-5,TGCAGCGTTCTTCAGACAGGGGGCGAGACCCAGTACTTC,CSVLQTGGETQYF
once,TRBV13,TRBD2,TRBJ2-1,TGTGCCAGCCACGGGACTAGCGGGAGAGAGAGGCAGTTCTTC,CASHGTSGRERQFF
.,TRBV29-1,.,TRBJ1-1,TGCAGCGTCGCCCCCGGGGAGGTGAACACTGAAGCTTTCTTT,CSVAPGEVNTEAFF
.,TRBV6-5,TRBD2,TRBJ2-7,TGTGCCAGCAGTTCACCTGCCGGGACTAGCGGAGACGAGCAGTACTTC,CASSSPAGTSGDEQYF
.,TRBV20-1,.,TRBJ1-2,TGCAGTGCTATACGCGGCCCAGGGACGGATGGCTACACCTTC,CSAIRGPGTDGYTF
.,TRBV20-1,TRBD1,TRBJ1-1,TGCAGCAGATCCCGGGACAGGATAAATTGGGCTTTCTTT,CSRSRDRINWAFF